These 3 T cell receptor delta chains were all obtained from the same sample, sequenced in a study of gammadelta T cells in human blood. TCRdb re-called the RT-PCR reads using CATT. The table records 1,500 or so delta-chain clones, approximately 15% of them present only once. The specimen sequenced was non-Vgamma9Vdelta2 gamma-delta T cells from infant blood. These receptors were collected from a human donor.

About this clone itself: A read error is possible here, since a much larger clone lies one base away. The V and J genes are TRDV1 and TRDJ1; 10 positions agree with TRDD3. The CDR3 length is 22 residues. Germline CDR1 and CDR2: TSWWSYY and QGS. J gave up 6 bases and V 0 bases, and 25 bases lay outside the gene matches. CDR3 nucleotide sequence: TGTGCTCTTGGGGAACTAATCCCGTCCCACCTGTCTACTGGGGGATCGCCCCATAAACTCATCTTT. Its translation: CALGELIPSHLSTGGSPHKLIF.

This clone was detected a few times. This likely came from a read error, as a far larger clone is one base away. Other DNA sequences in this sample translate to the same CDR3. This sequence joins TRDV3 and TRDJ1, with 8 nucleotides matching TRDD3. Because TCRdb records no J gene, it was assigned here through a match of the DNA to germline. After removal of 4 bases from V and 3 bases from J, the junction contained 28 bases not matched to a gene. The CDR3 is made up of 20 amino acids. The germline V gene has CDR1 TVYSNPD and CDR2 GDNSRS (reference sequence). The CDR3 sequence: CASRRDSTGGYAMVPDKLIF. As DNA, the CDR3 is TGTGCCTCCAGGCGGGATTCTACTGGGGGGTACGCTATGGTACCCGATAAACTCATCTTT.

This clone was counted once. A far bigger clonotype differs at one base, so this is likely a read error. V is TRDV2 and J is TRDJ3, with D perhaps TRDD3 (6 bases). Here the J gene was assigned by germline matching of the DNA, as TCRdb has none. CDR3 size: 18 residues. Germline loops: CDR1 GEAIGNYY, CDR2 EKD. The CDR3 reads CACDSTGRSSWDPRQMFF. In DNA, the CDR3 is TGTGCCTGTGACAGTACTGGGAGGAGCTCCTGGGACCCCCGACAGATGTTTTTC.